The 8 T cell receptor beta chains reported below all come from one sample, sequenced in a study of human T cells and chemical hapten exposure. One entry per CDR3 protein results from TCRdb running MiXCR on the RACE reads. Among some 190,000 distinct CDR3 sequences listed, 20% to 25% were seen once. Noted time point: patch test 1, 2 weeks after DPC sensitization. Treatment here: therapeutic diphenylcyclopropenone sensitization with weekly scalp DPC. The specimen was whole blood, collected in connection with sensitization to the hapten diphenylcyclopropenone (DPC). The receptors come from a woman aged 50 to 60 with alopecia areata. Some clones in this sample may be carry-over from other donors' samples.

J is TRBJ2-7 and V is TRBV15; the D gene could be TRBD1 or TRBD2 (5 bases each). Germline V gives CDR1 LNHNV, CDR2 YYDKDF (reference sequence). V was pared by 4 bases and J by 4 bases, with 14 bases between. CDR3 length: 14 residues. The CDR3 DNA follows: TGTGCCACCAGCACCCCCGAGGGGCGTTACGAGCAGTACTTC. This encodes CATSTPEGRYEQYF.

V gene TRBV11-3 combines with J gene TRBJ2-2; 9 nucleotides agree with TRBD2. The CDR3 totals 16 residues. Per the germline V gene, CDR1 is SGHNT and CDR2 is YENEEA. V lost 5 bases, J lost 7 bases, and 11 bases stayed unmatched. CDR3 sequence (DNA): TGTGCCAGCAGCGCCAGCGGGAGGCTCCCAGTCGGGGAGCTGTTTTTT. This gives the protein CASSASGRLPVGELFF.

This clonotype came up a few times. J is TRBJ1-2 and V is TRBV7-9; D gene ambiguous. The CDR3 totals 11 residues. The germline gives CDR1 SEHNR, CDR2 FQNEAQ (reference sequence). V was clipped by 3 bases and J by 10 bases, with 9 bases between them. The DNA for the CDR3 is TGTGCCAGCAGCTTTGGAGTCGTCTACACCTTC. It translates to CASSFGVVYTF.

The rearrangement links TRBV7-9 to TRBJ1-2; 9 bases align to TRBD1. The CDR3 runs to 13 residues. The ends lost 5 bases at V and 6 bases at J; junction bases unmatched: 4. Germline values: CDR1 SEHNR, CDR2 FQNEAQ (reference sequence). CDR3 protein: CASSPTGGHGYTF. The CDR3 DNA follows: TGTGCCAGCAGCCCTACAGGGGGCCATGGCTACACCTTC. Filled out from reference TRBV7-9 and TRBJ1-2, the complete variable domain reads DTGVSQNPRHKITKRGQNVTFRCDPISEHNRLYWYRQTLGQGPEFLTYFQNEAQLEKSRLLSDRFSAERPKGSFSTLEIQRTEQGDSAMYLCASSPTGGHGYTFGSGTRLTVV.

This clonotype was detected ten times or more. The J gene is TRBJ1-1, the V gene TRBV11-2; tentatively, D is TRBD1 (5 bases). The germline V gene has CDR1 SGHAT and CDR2 FQNNGV. The CDR3 has 14 residues. The V end lost 1 base, the J end lost 3 bases, and 9 bases lay between the germline ends. CDR3 sequence reads: CASSLGGADTEAFF. The CDR3 DNA is TGTGCCAGCAGCTTAGGCGGGGCGGACACTGAAGCTTTCTTT. Using reference TRBV11-2 and TRBJ1-1 for the parts outside the CDR3, the full variable domain is EAGVAQSPRYKIIEKRQSVAFWCNPISGHATLYWYQQILGQGPKLLIQFQNNGVVDDSQLPKDRFSAERLKGVDSTLKIQPAKLEDSAVYLCASSLGGADTEAFFGQGTRLTVV.

This clonotype has more than one count but fewer than ten. The rearrangement uses TRBV6-5 and TRBJ2-7; 7 bases line up with TRBD1. V shed 0 bases and J 9 bases; nucleotides not matched to a gene: 8. This CDR3 is built from 14 residues. In germline, CDR1 is MNHEY, CDR2 SVGAGI. Here the CDR3 reads CASSYSTGKVPQYF. DNA of the CDR3: TGTGCCAGCAGTTACTCGACAGGGAAAGTCCCGCAGTACTTC.

This clonotype appeared many times. V usage is TRBV20-1 and J usage is TRBJ2-7; tentatively, D is TRBD1 or TRBD2 (5 bases each). V dropped 1 base and J dropped 3 bases, with 13 bases sitting between them. This CDR3 has 14 amino acids. Germline V gene data show CDR1 as DFQATT and CDR2 as SNEGSKA (reference sequence). CDR3 sequence (DNA): TGCAGTGCTAGAGTACTGGGGACCTACTACGAGCAGTACTTC. It encodes CSARVLGTYYEQYF.

This clonotype was found a few times. This chain connects TRBV5-1 to TRBJ1-1; 11 bases map to TRBD1. In germline, CDR1 is SGHRS, CDR2 YFSETQ. The CDR3 spans 16 residues. The V segment lost 0 bases and the J segment 4 bases; nucleotides outside the gene matches: 5. The CDR3 sequence is CASSLEGQGGGTEAFF. The CDR3 DNA is TGCGCCAGCAGCTTGGAGGGACAGGGGGGAGGCACTGAAGCTTTCTTT.